This T cell receptor (beta chain) was sequenced in a study of neurological immune-mediated disorders (dated by TCRdb to between 2018 and 2021). Study-wide context: Peripheral blood TCR-beta repertoires from patients with HTLV-I-associated myelopathy (HAM/TSP), patients with multiple sclerosis, and healthy controls were compared in the study using UMI-based sequencing. The cohort included some 66 subjects: about 15 with HAM/TSP, roughly 34 with multiple sclerosis, and 20 healthy controls. Longitudinal HAM/TSP donors and healthy donors each had 3 time-points at intervals of 3-40 months. The 90 to 110 TCR-beta libraries covered PBMC samples along with longitudinal samples, technical triplicates, and paired sorted CD4+ and CD8+ T-cell subsets. Summary of the overall study and its limitations: The highest TCR clonal expansion was observed in HAM/TSP patients, whereas the lowest was observed in MS patients, even when compared with healthy controls. Across subjects, expanded clones never shared an identical CDR3 amino acid sequence, which suggests that the TCR-beta repertoires in every group were private.

The sample's time point, from its label and the paper: longitudinal time-point 3. For the unsorted PBMC libraries, 2 million PBMCs were stored in RNAlater at -80 degrees C until RNA extraction and were used to generate the libraries. Peripheral blood was subjected to Ficoll-Hypaque density gradient centrifugation to isolate PBMCs, which were then cryopreserved in liquid nitrogen. CDR1 and CDR2 were assigned from the germline V gene as MDHEN and SYDVKM. Including the terminal cysteine and phenylalanine, the CDR3 comprises 15 residues. The sequence is cut down to CDR3 DNA, 45 bases in frame from base 1. The junction carries 16 bases between V and J, which are trimmed by 6 bases and 4 bases respectively. This clonotype came up a few times. Its antigen target is currently unknown. Per-base qualities were not stored, and no clone one base away is much larger. cDNA synthesis used template-switch 5'RACE with a primer carrying a 10-nucleotide random unique molecular identifier tagging each TCR transcript. Every sequencing run yielded over 190 million TCR-beta sequences covering 15-18 subjects. The RNeasy kit was used to extract total RNA. Using the KAPA Real-time Library Amplification kit, TCR-beta VDJ regions were amplified with primers for the TCR constant region and the 5'RACE anchor. Sample indexes and Illumina adaptors were added in a first PCR, and a second PCR then increased library yield. After Ampure bead purification, the TCR product of roughly 650 bp was size-selected on a 2% E-gel SizeSelection system. Before pooling, library quality was checked on a Bioanalyzer, concentration was measured with Qubit, and libraries were quantified with the Kapa Library Quantification kit. An Illumina HiSeq 2500 was used to sequence the libraries paired-end at 2 x 150 bp. To increase sequence diversity, about 25-31% phiX was spiked into each library pool. In the original analysis: The UMI-based MiGEC pipeline processed quality-filtered reads and removed over 80% of raw TCR sequences during error correction. IMGT germline references were used for aligning VDJ genes, and each clonotype was defined as a unique CDR3 amino acid sequence together with its V-J genes. Clonal expansion, Shannon diversity, and CDR3 relatedness (CalcPairwiseDistances, ClusterSamples) were evaluated with VDJtools, and phylogenetic trees were built with CLCbio workbench. Using coefficient-of-variation modelling across technical triplicates, the study counted a clone as expanded if it had at least 8 unique UMIs. TCRdb reprocessing: public reads trimmed at Q25 with fastp, clones called with MiXCR, in-frame beta chains kept. Rows are combined by CDR3 protein, so each entry shows the most common genes and DNA. The V and J calls were not made by the authors but by TCRdb's processing. In all, the sample holds approximately 100,000 distinct CDR3 sequences, and roughly 10% of those were seen once. 3.1% of the sample is taken by the ten largest.

The V and J segments used are TRBV28 and TRBJ1-5, with a tentative D gene TRBD1 over 6 matching bases. The sequenced sample was PBMCs. This receptor was identified in a female donor with HTLV-1-associated myelopathy (HAM/TSP). The DNA sequence reads TGTGCCAGCAGGGGCGGGGGGCCGGAAAATCAGCCCCAGCATTTT. Its protein product is CASRGGGPENQPQHF. Beyond the CDR3, the reference TRBV28 and TRBJ1-5 genes provide the residues; the full variable domain reads: DVKVTQSSRYLVKRTGEKVFLECVQDMDHENMFWYRQDPGLGLRLIYFSYDVKMKEKGDIPEGYSVSREKKERFSLILESASTNQTSMYLCASRGGGPENQPQHFGDGTRLSIL.